This is a list of T cell receptor beta chains from one sample in a study of blood T cell repertoires in COVID-19. Only in-frame clones appear in the TCRdb table, and some are missing; sequencing was by immunoSEQ multiplex PCR. The sample consists of around 330,000 clones, around 86% of them appearing once. The sample was PBMCs or T cells enriched from blood (not recorded which). These receptors originate from a man between 60 and 70 years old who had recovered from COVID-19. Both conserved end residues are part of each CDR3. D genes are given only for firm matches. Rows may omit the clone size; those that give it use once, few, many or a size class.

j_call	clone_size	v_call	d_call	cdr3_nt	cdr3_aa
TRBJ2-7	NA	TRBV9	NA	TGTGCCAGCACCAAAGGGGGGGGGACCTACGAGCAGTACTTC	CASTKGGGTYEQYF
TRBJ2-7	NA	TRBV6-5	NA	TGTGCCAGCAGTTACTCCGTCACCTTTAGCTCCTACGAGCAGTACTTC	CASSYSVTFSSYEQYF
TRBJ2-1	NA	TRBV14	TRBD1	TGTGCCAGCAGCCAGGCCTCCCGGGACAGGGGTAGCGATGAGCAGTTCTTC	CASSQASRDRGSDEQFF
TRBJ2-7	NA	TRBV24-1	TRBD2	TGTGCCACCAGTGAAGGACTAGCGGTGAGCTCCTACGAGCAGTACTTC	CATSEGLAVSSYEQYF
TRBJ1-5	NA	TRBV5-6	NA	TGTGCCAGCAGCTTGGTGTTGCTTGCAGAAGGCAATCAGCCCCAGCATTTT	CASSLVLLAEGNQPQHF
TRBJ2-7	NA	TRBV15	NA	TGTGCCACCAGCAGAGATTTTATAGAGTTGAAGTACTTC	CATSRDFIELKYF
TRBJ2-2	NA	TRBV5-5	TRBD1	TGTGCCAGCAGCTTGTACAGGGGGTCCACCGGGGAGCTGTTTTTT	CASSLYRGSTGELFF
TRBJ2-7	NA	TRBV24-1	TRBD2	TGTGCCACCAGTGACTCGACGGCGGGAGGGTACTACGAGCAGTACTTC	CATSDSTAGGYYEQYF
TRBJ1-5	NA	TRBV19	NA	TGTGCCAGTAGTATAGACGACTTTCAGCCCCAGCATTTT	CASSIDDFQPQHF
TRBJ2-7	once	TRBV24-1	TRBD2	TGTGCCACCAGTGATGAAACGGGAGGGCCCCACGAGCAGTACTTC	CATSDETGGPHEQYF
TRBJ1-2	NA	TRBV2	TRBD1	TGTGCCAGCAGTTGGGGACAGGACTATGGCTACACCTTC	CASSWGQDYGYTF
TRBJ1-6	NA	TRBV7-9	NA	TGTGCCAGCAGCTTAGCGGGGGGGCCTTCTAATTCACCCCTCCACTTT	CASSLAGGPSNSPLHF
TRBJ1-1	NA	TRBV29-1	NA	TGCAGCGCCCTGGATTGGGGGCCTGAAGCTTTCTTT	CSALDWGPEAFF
TRBJ2-3	NA	TRBV5-1	TRBD2	TGCGCCAGCAGCTTGAAACTAGCGGGAGGGTCGCCAGATACGCAGTATTTT	CASSLKLAGGSPDTQYF
TRBJ1-1	NA	TRBV6-1	NA	TGTGCCAGCAGTGAGTTTAGGGGAGGGAACACTGAAGCTTTCTTT	CASSEFRGGNTEAFF
TRBJ2-1	NA	TRBV5-4	TRBD2	TGTGCCAGCAGCCAACGTGGACTAGCGGGAGAGGGTGAGCAGTTCTTC	CASSQRGLAGEGEQFF
TRBJ2-5	NA	TRBV11-2	NA	TGTGCCAGCAGCTACAACAGGGTTACAGGGGAGACCCAGTACTTC	CASSYNRVTGETQYF
TRBJ1-2	NA	TRBV28	NA	TGTGCCAGCAGTTTCCCACAGGGATCCGGTAAAGGCTACACCTTC	CASSFPQGSGKGYTF
TRBJ2-1	NA	TRBV5-1	TRBD1	TGCGCCAGCAGCTTGGAGGGGACAGGGGTTTACAATGAGCAGTTCTTC	CASSLEGTGVYNEQFF
TRBJ2-7	NA	TRBV28	TRBD2	TGTGCCAGCACCCTGGGGACTAGCGGTTCCTACGAGCAGTACTTC	CASTLGTSGSYEQYF
TRBJ2-7	NA	TRBV5-1	TRBD1	TGCGCCAGCAGCTCCGGGACAGGGGTAAACGAGCAGTACTTC	CASSSGTGVNEQYF
TRBJ1-5	NA	TRBV5-1	TRBD1	TGCGCCAGCAGCCCTGGTGCGGGACAGGGGGCGGATCAGCCCCAGCATTTT	CASSPGAGQGADQPQHF
TRBJ2-7	medium-sized	TRBV19	NA	TGTGCCAGTAGTATCGAAGGCCGAGGGGGTCTCTCCGAGCAGTACTTC	CASSIEGRGGLSEQYF
TRBJ1-6	NA	TRBV6-5	NA	TGTGCCAGCACCCCGACAGGCTCTAATTCACCCCTCCACTTT	CASTPTGSNSPLHF
TRBJ2-3	NA	TRBV29-1	NA	TGCAGCGGTATACAGGGTTCCCCAGATACGCAGTATTTT	CSGIQGSPDTQYF
TRBJ1-5	NA	TRBV19	TRBD1	TGTGCCAGTAGGAACCGGACAGGCTATAGCAATCAGCCCCAGCATTTT	CASRNRTGYSNQPQHF
TRBJ1-5	NA	TRBV27	TRBD1	TGTGCCAGCAGTCTGGGGACAGGGTCTAATCAGCCCCAGCATTTT	CASSLGTGSNQPQHF
TRBJ2-1	once	TRBV30	TRBD2	TGTGCCTGGAGACCCCTTAGCGGGACCGGATACAATGAGCAGTTCTTC	CAWRPLSGTGYNEQFF
TRBJ2-5	NA	TRBV6-6	TRBD1	TGTGCCAGCAGTTATCCGGACAGGGGACCTCAAGAGACCCAGTACTTC	CASSYPDRGPQETQYF
TRBJ2-4	once	TRBV18	NA	TGTGCCAGCTCACCACTAACAGGGGCCAAAAACATTCAGTACTTC	CASSPLTGAKNIQYF
TRBJ1-1	NA	TRBV18	TRBD1	TGTGCCAGCTCACCATTGATCGACAGGGCCACTGAAGCTTTCTTT	CASSPLIDRATEAFF
TRBJ2-1	few	TRBV5-1	NA	TGCGCCAGCAGCCCCCGAGGGGGTCAGGGGTACAATGAGCAGTTCTTC	CASSPRGGQGYNEQFF
TRBJ2-7	NA	TRBV2	NA	TGTGCCAGCAGTGTAGGGCAGGGCCCCGTCGAGCAGTACTTC	CASSVGQGPVEQYF
TRBJ2-5	once	TRBV21-1	NA	TGTGCCAGCAGCATTTCAGGGACAGGGATTGCAGAGACCCAGTACTTC	CASSISGTGIAETQYF
TRBJ1-6	NA	TRBV14	NA	TGTGCCAGCAGCCCGTCAGGGGTCCCCATCCCCTCCTATAATTCACCCCTCCACTTT	CASSPSGVPIPSYNSPLHF
TRBJ2-5	NA	TRBV28	TRBD2	TGTGCCAGCACCCCCAGGCTAGCGGGGCAGACCCAGTACTTC	CASTPRLAGQTQYF
TRBJ1-1	NA	TRBV28	NA	TGTGCCAGCAGACCAAGGGGGTCGGGCACTGAAGCTTTCTTT	CASRPRGSGTEAFF
TRBJ1-6	NA	TRBV9	NA	TGTGCCAGCAGCGTAGCTTCTGTAGATTCACCCCTCCACTTT	CASSVASVDSPLHF
TRBJ1-2	NA	TRBV19	NA	TGTGCCAGTAGTATAGATCCCGGCAGGGCGAGTGGCTACACCTTC	CASSIDPGRASGYTF
TRBJ2-1	NA	TRBV6-5	NA	TGTGCCAGCAGCCCAACCGGGAGAATCAATGAGCAGTTCTTC	CASSPTGRINEQFF
TRBJ1-1	NA	TRBV27	TRBD1	TGTGCCAGCAGTCCACTGAACAGGGGGTACACTGAAGCTTTCTTT	CASSPLNRGYTEAFF
TRBJ2-2	NA	TRBV27	NA	TGTGCCAGCTCCAGGCGGGGGCTGGGCACCGGGGAGCTGTTTTTT	CASSRRGLGTGELFF
TRBJ1-1	NA	TRBV25-1	NA	TGTGCCAGCAGTGATTCTCGAGTCGGGAACACTGAAGCTTTCTTT	CASSDSRVGNTEAFF
TRBJ2-5	few	TRBV28	TRBD1	TGTGCCAGCAGACCTGGGACAGGGCGGCTGGAGACCCAGTACTTC	CASRPGTGRLETQYF
TRBJ1-1	NA	TRBV27	NA	TGTGCCAGCAGTTGGCTTCAGAGGTCTGAAGCTTTCTTT	CASSWLQRSEAFF
TRBJ2-1	NA	TRBV2	TRBD2	TGTGCCAGCAGCAGGACTAGCGGGGTAACTCCCTACAATGAGCAGTTCTTC	CASSRTSGVTPYNEQFF
TRBJ2-3	NA	TRBV2	NA	TGTGCCAGCAGTGCCTTGAGGATAGCGGCTCTGATAGATACGCAGTATTTT	CASSALRIAALIDTQYF